The 16 T cell receptor beta chains given below trace back to one sample, sequenced in a study of T cell responses to AZD1222 COVID-19 vaccine. Only in-frame clones appear in the TCRdb table, and some are missing; sequencing was by immunoSEQ multiplex PCR. In the table there are roughly 120,000 clones, more than 85% of which are singletons. Material: peripheral blood, obtained on day 0 of AZD1222 vaccination. All receptors derive from an adult in good health.

Details on this clone: The junction shows a germline mismatch at one end, possibly a read error. V gene TRBV6-5 combines with J gene TRBJ2-2, with 9 bases fitting TRBD2. The length of the CDR3 is 14 residues. CDR1 and CDR2 (germline): MNHEY, SVGAGI. CDR3 residues: CASNGLAKTGELFF. As DNA, the CDR3 is TGTGCCAGCAACGGACTAGCGAAGACCGGGGAGCTGTTTTTT.

CDR3 nucleotide sequence: TGCGCCAGCAGCTTTAGGGGCGTGGGGAGAAAAGCCAAAAACATTCAGTACTTC. It translates to CASSFRGVGRKAKNIQYF. This sequence joins TRBV5-1 and TRBJ2-4; D may correspond to TRBD1 or TRBD2 (5 bases each). Germline lookup yields CDR1 SGHRS and CDR2 YFSETQ. The ends were cut back, 2 bases at V and 0 bases at J, with 18 bases in the middle. The CDR3 has 18 residues.

V is TRBV3-1 (or the pseudogene TRBV3-2) and J is TRBJ1-4; no clear D gene. This CDR3 comprises 17 residues. Trimming took off 2 bases at V and 1 base at J, with 14 bases between the two ends. CDR1 is LGHDT and CDR2 is YNNKEL in the germline V gene (reference sequence). The CDR3 loop reads CASSQTGGGRTNEKLFF. The CDR3 DNA reads as TGTGCCAGCAGCCAAACGGGCGGCGGTCGAACTAATGAAAAACTGTTTTTT.

The chain links TRBV11-2 to TRBJ2-1; 14 bases align to TRBD2. In germline, CDR1 is SGHAT, CDR2 FQNNGV. V gave up 5 bases and J gave up 8 bases; unmatched junction bases: 5. This CDR3 contains 15 residues. The CDR3 DNA sequence: TGTGCCAGCAGCCTGACTAGCGGGGGGGCATATGAGCAGTTCTTC. Residues: CASSLTSGGAYEQFF.

CDR3 protein: CASSHTSAVFPSETQYF. The CDR3 nucleotides are TGTGCCAGCAGCCACACCTCCGCCGTTTTTCCCTCCGAGACCCAGTACTTC. The chain has TRBV27 and TRBJ2-5; D gene uncertain. The CDR3 runs 17 residues. Germline values: CDR1 MNHEY, CDR2 SMNVEV (reference sequence). V was shortened by 6 bases and J by 5 bases, with 25 bases between the two germline ends.

The V gene is TRBV24-1, the J gene TRBJ2-2, with 8 bases aligning to TRBD1. In germline, CDR1 is KGHDR, CDR2 SFDVKD. V shed 10 bases and J 7 bases; nucleotides not matched to a gene: 10. The CDR3 contains 14 residues. DNA of the CDR3: TGTGCCACACAGGGGGTAGCGAGTGACGGGGAGCTGTTTTTT. As protein: CATQGVASDGELFF.

The J gene is TRBJ1-6, the V gene TRBV21-1. TRBV21-1 is tagged as a pseudogene. The length of the CDR3 is 17 residues. The DNA for the CDR3 is TGTGCCAGCAGCAAAGACGGTAGGGTCTCCTATAATTCACCCCTCCACTTT. It yields the protein CASSKDGRVSYNSPLHF.

This clone appeared once. V is TRBV28 and J is TRBJ1-5, with unresolved D. CDR3 size: 10 residues. V was clipped by 5 bases and J by 12 bases, with 8 bases between them. Germline V gene data show CDR1 as MDHEN and CDR2 as SYDVKM. CDR3 loop: CASSGRDQHF. The DNA for the CDR3 is TGTGCCAGCAGTGGACGGGACCAGCATTTT.

This sequence joins TRBV3-1 (or the pseudogene TRBV3-2) and TRBJ1-1, with no clear D. CDR3 length: 13 residues. CDR1 LGHDT and CDR2 YNNKEL come from the germline V gene (reference sequence). With 6 bases removed from V and 0 bases from J, the gap between germline ends came to 8 bases. The CDR3 is CASSLAMNTEAFF. CDR3 DNA sequence: TGTGCCAGCAGTCTGGCTATGAACACTGAAGCTTTCTTT.

With respect to this clone: A junction end diverges from the germline sequence, so it may reflect a read error. The rearrangement links TRBV5-3 to TRBJ2-2; 9 bases are shared with TRBD2. TRBV5-3 carries the ORF label, with uncertain function. This CDR3 spans 17 amino acids. CDR3 sequence reads: CARRPLAGGQRTGELFF. CDR3 in DNA: TGCGCCAGAAGACCTCTCGCGGGGGGGCAAAGGACCGGGGAGCTGTTTTTT.

The CDR3 is CASSILPGRYEQYF. In nucleotides, the CDR3 is TGTGCCAGTAGTATCCTCCCTGGGCGGTACGAGCAGTACTTC. J is TRBJ2-7 and V is TRBV19; unclear D gene. The CDR3 runs to 14 residues. Germline CDR1 reads LNHDA; CDR2 reads SQIVND (reference sequence). V lost 3 bases, J lost 4 bases, and 13 bases lay in between. Full variable domain (missing parts from reference TRBV19 and TRBJ2-7): DGGITQSPKYLFRKEGQNVTLSCEQNLNHDAMYWYRQDPGQGLRLIYYSQIVNDFQKGDIAEGYSVSREKKESFPLTVTSAQKNPTAFYLCASSILPGRYEQYFGPGTRLTVT.

The rearrangement uses TRBV2 and TRBJ2-6; D is unclear. V lost 6 bases and J 4 bases, leaving 7 bases between the germline ends. Germline V gene sequence: CDR1 SNHLY, CDR2 FYNNEI. There are 13 residues in the CDR3. CDR3 bases: TGTGCCAGCAGGGCCCAGGGGGCCAACGTCCTGACTTTC. Its translation is CASRAQGANVLTF.

The CDR3, as DNA: TGTGCCAGCAGTTCAGTGCCCCAGAGAAAGACGCCCCAGCATTTT. Translating it yields CASSSVPQRKTPQHF. This sequence joins TRBV7-9 and TRBJ1-5; D is ambiguous. Germline V gene lookup returns CDR1 SEHNR and CDR2 FQNEAQ (reference sequence). The CDR3 is 15 residues long. Trimming cost V 6 bases and J 9 bases, with 21 bases left between them.

This chain links TRBV25-1 with TRBJ1-2; 8 nucleotides line up with TRBD1. The junction had 5 bases not matched to a gene; V was cut back by 5 bases and J by 3 bases. Germline CDR1 reads MGHDK; CDR2 reads SYGVNS. The CDR3 has 14 residues. The DNA for the CDR3 is TGTGCCAGCAGTTCTACAGGGGGTGACTATGGCTACACCTTC. Protein product: CASSSTGGDYGYTF.

CDR3 DNA sequence: TGCAGCGTTGATTTCGGGGGCCAAGAGACCCAGTACTTC. It is translated as CSVDFGGQETQYF. The chain joins TRBV29-1 to TRBJ2-5, with D maybe TRBD2 (6 bases). There are 13 residues in the CDR3. Germline CDR1 SQVTM, CDR2 ANQGSEA. V was trimmed by 3 bases and J by 1 base, leaving 9 bases between them.

This chain joins TRBV9 and TRBJ2-3; TRBD1 or TRBD2 may be the D gene (6 bases each). This CDR3 is built from 16 residues. CDR1 and CDR2 from the germline V gene are SGDLS and YYNGEE. The V and J ends lost 3 bases and 4 bases respectively, with 18 bases between them. The DNA of the CDR3 is TGTGCCAGCAGCGGGATGAGGGGGGCGGTTGCAGATACGCAGTATTTT. Its translation is CASSGMRGAVADTQYF.